This T cell receptor beta chain was captured by sequencing in a study of identical twins. CDR3 length: 14 amino acids. The ends were cut back, 8 bases at V and 5 bases at J, with 18 bases in the middle. The germline CDR1 and CDR2 sequences are SGHTA and FQGTGA. One entry per CDR3 protein results from TCRdb running MiXCR on the 5' RACE reads. The data contain 500,000 or so distinct CDR3 sequences, approximately 15% of them seen just once; the ten biggest clones take up about 0.52%. This sample also appeared in a second study, on yellow fever vaccine responses in identical twins.

The TCR comes from a woman in her late teens or twenties in good health. What was sequenced was CD4+ T cells sorted from blood. The chain recombines TRBV7-3 with TRBJ1-1; D is undetermined. CDR3 coding DNA: TGTGCCAGCCCCCAACCGGGCGAGAGGACTGAAGCTTTCTTT. Encoded protein: CASPQPGERTEAFF.